These 13 T cell receptor beta chains were sequenced from one sample in a study of spatial heterogeneity in lung cancer. Study findings and constraints: Tumors with more nonsynonymous mutations had more expanded intratumoral alpha and beta TCRs.

The antigens of these receptors remain unknown. TCRdb fed the 5' RACE reads into MiXCR, producing one record per CDR3 protein. Of about 1,300 distinct CDR3 sequences in the sample, 4.9% were seen once. The time point is: sample taken at primary tumor resection. Sample: lung tumor tissue, taken at surgery. The receptors originated from a male donor with early-stage non-small cell lung cancer.

This clonotype is labeled medium-sized. V usage is TRBV5-5 and J usage is TRBJ2-2; TRBD2 might be the D (6 bases). Germline loops: CDR1 SGHKS, CDR2 YYEKEE (reference sequence). The V end lost 2 bases, the J end lost 0 bases, and 11 bases lay between the germline ends. The CDR3 has 16 residues. The CDR3 sequence is CASSFFGGSNTGELFF. For the CDR3, the DNA is TGTGCCAGCAGCTTTTTTGGGGGGTCGAACACCGGGGAGCTGTTTTTT.

This clonotype is labeled as medium-sized (0.01 to 0.1%). This chain uses TRBV15 with TRBJ2-5; D may be TRBD2 (5 bases). This CDR3 spans 13 amino acids. Germline V gives CDR1 LNHNV, CDR2 YYDKDF (reference sequence). Trimming removed 2 bases from V and 4 bases from J, with 8 bases in between. CDR3 in DNA: TGTGCCACCAGCAGACTAGCTGGAGAGACCCAGTACTTC. Protein: CATSRLAGETQYF.

This clonotype was detected a few times. The CDR3 coding sequence is TGTGCCAGCAGCTCCAACAGGGGCAAAGAGACCCAGTACTTC. It codes for CASSSNRGKETQYF. This chain links TRBV7-2 with TRBJ2-5; 7 nucleotides line up with TRBD1. Germline CDR1 and CDR2: SGHTA and FQGNSA. The CDR3 spans 14 residues. V was clipped by 4 bases and J by 3 bases; unmatched bases: 5.

This clonotype ranks as medium-sized. The chain links TRBV28 to TRBJ2-7, with 8 bases aligning to TRBD2. Germline CDR1 MDHEN, CDR2 SYDVKM. J gave up 3 bases and V 3 bases, and 4 bases lay outside the gene matches. The length of the CDR3 is 14 residues. In DNA form, the CDR3 reads TGTGCCAGCAGTTTCTTTAGCGGGGTCTACGAGCAGTACTTC. Amino acids: CASSFFSGVYEQYF.

In its sample, this clonotype is medium-sized. CDR3 sequence: CSEGADDTQYF. The DNA of the CDR3 is TGCAGCGAAGGAGCGGACGATACGCAGTATTTT. The rearrangement uses TRBV29-1 and TRBJ2-3, with D perhaps TRBD2 (5 bases). This CDR3 has 11 amino acids. Germline V gene sequence: CDR1 SQVTM, CDR2 ANQGSEA. V dropped 7 bases and J dropped 6 bases, with 11 bases sitting between them.

Notes on this clonotype: A much larger clone lies one base from this, so it may be a read error. V is TRBV6-5 and J is TRBJ2-2; possibly TRBD1 for D (6 bases). Per the germline V gene, CDR1 is MNHEY and CDR2 is SVGAGI. This CDR3 contains 15 residues. CDR3 residues: CVSSYLGQNTGELFF. CDR3 DNA: TGTGTCAGCAGTTACTTGGGACAGAACACCGGGGAGCTGTTTTTT.

This clonotype is judged medium-sized. J is TRBJ2-3 and V is TRBV19, with D possibly called TRBD1 or TRBD2 (5 bases each). V was cut by 3 bases and J by 2 bases, with 12 bases left in between. Per germline, CDR1 LNHDA and CDR2 SQIVND (reference sequence). The CDR3 is made up of 15 amino acids. CDR3 DNA sequence: TGTGCCAGTAGTATCGGGACGGAATACACAGATACGCAGTATTTT. Translated, it gives CASSIGTEYTDTQYF. Combining the CDR3 with reference TRBV19 and TRBJ2-3 gives the whole variable domain DGGITQSPKYLFRKEGQNVTLSCEQNLNHDAMYWYRQDPGQGLRLIYYSQIVNDFQKGDIAEGYSVSREKKESFPLTVTSAQKNPTAFYLCASSIGTEYTDTQYFGPGTRLTVL.

In its sample, this clonotype ranks as medium-sized. This chain links TRBV7-2 with TRBJ2-7; D not resolved. The germline CDR1 and CDR2 sequences are SGHTA and FQGNSA. V shed 1 base and J shed 5 bases, with 9 bases lying between them. The CDR3 runs to 13 residues. The CDR3 coding sequence is TGTGCCAGCAGCTTAGTAGTTCGGAACGAGCAGTACTTC. Amino acid sequence: CASSLVVRNEQYF.

This clonotype is categorized as medium-sized. The genes are TRBV6-1 and TRBJ1-5; 10 nucleotides align to TRBD1. Germline V gene data show CDR1 as MNHNS and CDR2 as SASEGT. The CDR3 has 16 amino acids. V lost 6 bases and J lost 5; bases outside the gene matches: 10. CDR3: CASSAKRTGGYQPQHF. CDR3 bases: TGTGCCAGCAGCGCAAAACGGACAGGGGGTTATCAGCCCCAGCATTTT.

This clonotype is medium-sized by share. Here the CDR3 DNA reads TGTGCCAGCAGCTTATTTGTCCCCCAGGGGGGGGAGCAGTACTTC. Its translation is CASSLFVPQGGEQYF. J is TRBJ2-7 and V is TRBV7-2, with D perhaps given as TRBD1 or TRBD2 (7 bases each). V was cut by 2 bases and J by 7 bases, with 18 bases left in between. This CDR3 has 15 residues. In germline, CDR1 is SGHTA, CDR2 FQGNSA.

By proportion, this clonotype is large. The rearrangement joins TRBV13 to TRBJ2-1, with TRBD2 matching 7 bases. Trimming removed 5 bases from V and 3 bases from J; junction bases left unmatched: 10. The CDR3 covers 16 residues. In germline, CDR1 is PRHDT, CDR2 FYEKMQ (reference sequence). CDR3 nucleotides: TGTGCCAGCAGCCCGCGTGGGCTAGCGGACTACAATGAGCAGTTCTTC. Amino acids: CASSPRGLADYNEQFF.

The rearrangement links TRBV28 to TRBJ1-5, with 11 bases matching TRBD1. The CDR3 is 15 amino acids. CDR1 MDHEN and CDR2 SYDVKM come from the germline V gene. V lost 6 bases and J lost 6; bases outside the gene matches: 7. In nucleotides, the CDR3 is TGTGCCAGCAGGGGATACGGGACAGGGGGTCAGCCCCAGCATTTT. It codes for CASRGYGTGGQPQHF.

The chain couples TRBV5-1 to TRBJ2-3; D possibly corresponds to TRBD1 (5 bases). V was clipped by 3 bases and J by 1 base, with 12 bases between them. Germline CDR1 SGHRS, CDR2 YFSETQ. This CDR3 spans 15 amino acids. CDR3 DNA: TGCGCCAGCAGCTACTGGGGCGGCGGCACAGATACGCAGTATTTT. Residues: CASSYWGGGTDTQYF.